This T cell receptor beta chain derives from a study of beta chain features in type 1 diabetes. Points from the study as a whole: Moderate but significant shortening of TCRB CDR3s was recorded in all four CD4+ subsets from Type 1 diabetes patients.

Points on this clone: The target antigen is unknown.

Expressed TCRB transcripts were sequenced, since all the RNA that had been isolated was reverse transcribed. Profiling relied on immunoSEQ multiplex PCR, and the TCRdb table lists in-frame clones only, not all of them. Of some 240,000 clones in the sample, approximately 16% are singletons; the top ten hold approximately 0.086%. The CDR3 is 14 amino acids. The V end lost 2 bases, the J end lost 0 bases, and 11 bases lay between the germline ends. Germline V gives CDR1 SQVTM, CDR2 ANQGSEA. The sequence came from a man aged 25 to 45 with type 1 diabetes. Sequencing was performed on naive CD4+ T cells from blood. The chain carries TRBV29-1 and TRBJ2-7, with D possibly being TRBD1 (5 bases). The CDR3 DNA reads TGCAGCGTTGAACTGACAGTTAACTCCTACGAGCAGTACTTC. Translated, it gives CSVELTVNSYEQYF.